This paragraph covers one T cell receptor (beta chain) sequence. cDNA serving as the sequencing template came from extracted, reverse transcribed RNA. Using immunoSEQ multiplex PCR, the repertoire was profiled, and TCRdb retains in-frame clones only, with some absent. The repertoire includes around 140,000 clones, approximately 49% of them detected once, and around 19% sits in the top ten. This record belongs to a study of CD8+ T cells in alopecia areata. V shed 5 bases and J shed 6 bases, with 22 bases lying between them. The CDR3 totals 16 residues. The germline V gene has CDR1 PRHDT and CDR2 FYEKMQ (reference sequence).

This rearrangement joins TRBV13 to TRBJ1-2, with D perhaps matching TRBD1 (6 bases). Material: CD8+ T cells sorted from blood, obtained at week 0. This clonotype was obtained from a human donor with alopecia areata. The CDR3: CASSPLGDIPEDGYTF. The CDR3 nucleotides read TGTGCCAGCAGCCCCTTAGGGGACATCCCTGAGGATGGCTACACCTTC.